A single sample is the source of the 20 T cell receptor beta chains below, sequenced in a study of OX40 agonist ivuxolimab in advanced cancers. Generated by immunoSEQ multiplex PCR, the TCRdb table keeps only in-frame clones and is missing some. The sample comprises roughly 60,000 clones, approximately 84% of which are singletons, and under 3% rests with the top ten. The specimen was CD4+ or CD8+ T cells sorted from blood, collected in a trial of the OX40 agonist ivuxolimab. These receptors originate from an adult with an advanced solid tumor such as melanoma, head and neck, liver or kidney cancer.

On this clone itself: Distinct nucleotide sequences in the sample also encode this CDR3. This chain connects TRBV18 to TRBJ2-7; the D gene could be TRBD1 or TRBD2 (5 bases each). The CDR3 is 14 amino acids. Germline V gene sequence: CDR1 KGHSH, CDR2 LQKENI. V lost 0 bases and J 2 bases, leaving 8 bases between the germline ends. CDR3: CASSPPGDPYEQYF. The CDR3 DNA sequence: TGTGCCAGCTCACCACCGGGGGACCCCTACGAGCAGTACTTC.

The CDR3 sequence: CASSLVLETQYF. The CDR3 DNA follows: TGTGCCAGCAGCTTAGTCCTGGAGACCCAGTACTTC. The chain joins TRBV7-6 to TRBJ2-5, with unresolved D. Per germline, CDR1 SGHVS and CDR2 FNYEAQ. The CDR3 is 12 residues long. V shed 1 base and J shed 5 bases, with 5 bases lying between them.

The chain uses TRBV2 and TRBJ2-3, with 8 bases that match TRBD1. The germline V gene has CDR1 SNHLY and CDR2 FYNNEI. Unmatched junction bases numbered 10, after V lost 9 bases and J lost 2 bases. The CDR3 is 15 amino acids. CDR3 sequence: CASHSPGQATDTQYF. The CDR3 coding sequence is TGTGCCAGTCACAGTCCGGGACAGGCCACAGATACGCAGTATTTT. Combining the CDR3 with reference TRBV2 and TRBJ2-3 gives the whole variable domain EPEVTQTPSHQVTQMGQEVILRCVPISNHLYFYWYRQILGQKVEFLVSFYNNEISEKSEIFDDQFSVERPDGSNFTLKIRSTKLEDSAMYFCASHSPGQATDTQYFGPGTRLTVL.

The CDR3 sequence: CASSFGQNQPQHF. The CDR3 DNA sequence: TGTGCCAGCAGCTTTGGACAGAATCAGCCCCAGCATTTT. The chain has TRBV7-3 and TRBJ1-5; tentative D call: TRBD1 (6 bases). Trimming took 3 bases from V and 4 from J, leaving 7 bases between them. In germline, CDR1 is SGHTA, CDR2 FQGTGA. This CDR3 region has 13 residues.

This clone was recorded once. The chain combines TRBV2 with TRBJ2-5, with TRBD2 matching over 8 bases. Germline CDR1 SNHLY, CDR2 FYNNEI. V was pared by 4 bases and J by 5 bases, with 6 bases of the junction left unmatched. This CDR3 contains 14 residues. CDR3 bases: TGTGCCAGCAGTGGGGGACTAGTAGGTGAGACCCAGTACTTC. Encoded protein: CASSGGLVGETQYF.

The chain carries TRBV2 and TRBJ1-5; D is possibly TRBD1 (5 bases). The CDR3 is 14 amino acids. Germline lookup yields CDR1 SNHLY and CDR2 FYNNEI. V lost 6 bases and J lost 0, with 9 bases in between. The DNA of the CDR3 is TGTGCCAGCAGGGGGGACGGTAGCAATCAGCCCCAGCATTTT. Translated: CASRGDGSNQPQHF. Using reference TRBV2 and TRBJ1-5 for the parts outside the CDR3, the full variable domain is EPEVTQTPSHQVTQMGQEVILRCVPISNHLYFYWYRQILGQKVEFLVSFYNNEISEKSEIFDDQFSVERPDGSNFTLKIRSTKLEDSAMYFCASRGDGSNQPQHFGDGTRLSIL.

The chain links TRBV19 to TRBJ2-7; the D gene is possibly TRBD2 (6 bases). The germline gives CDR1 LNHDA, CDR2 SQIVND (reference sequence). Between the trimmed V and J ends, which lost 3 bases and 6 bases, there was a span of 12 bases. CDR3 length: 13 residues. The CDR3 reads CASSIDRGGEQYF. CDR3 coding DNA: TGTGCCAGTAGTATCGATAGGGGAGGCGAGCAGTACTTC.

In DNA, the CDR3 is TGTGCCACCTATTCCGGGACTGAAAACCAGCCCCAGCATTTT. Its protein is CATYSGTENQPQHF. The rearrangement joins TRBV14 to TRBJ1-5, with D perhaps matching TRBD1 (5 bases). Germline V CDR1 and CDR2: SGHDN, FVKESK. This CDR3 is built from 14 residues. V shed 10 bases and J shed 7 bases, with 20 bases lying between them.

This sequence joins TRBV27 and TRBJ2-7, with TRBD1 matching 8 bases. V dropped 3 bases and J dropped 1; count of bases not matched to a gene: 2. Germline V lookup: CDR1 MNHEY, CDR2 SMNVEV (reference sequence). The CDR3 spans 14 residues. The CDR3 sequence: CASSFWDRSYEQYF. DNA of the CDR3: TGTGCCAGCAGTTTTTGGGACAGGTCCTACGAGCAGTACTTC.

The chain links TRBV27 to TRBJ1-2, with D maybe TRBD1 (5 bases). Trimming left V 6 bases short and J 5 bases short, with 16 bases between. The CDR3 is 14 amino acids. The germline CDR1 and CDR2 sequences are MNHEY and SMNVEV (reference sequence). CDR3 protein: CASRDSGGRYGYTF. CDR3 coding DNA: TGTGCCAGCAGAGATTCGGGGGGACGGTATGGCTACACCTTC.

This chain connects TRBV7-2 to TRBJ2-3; TRBD1 matches at 7 bases. The CDR3 sequence is 13 residues long. Trimming cost V 11 bases and J 2 bases; bases outside gene matches: 7. The germline V gene encodes CDR1 SGHTA and CDR2 FQGNSA. The CDR3 loop is CAGMTGYTDTQYF. Here the CDR3 DNA reads TGTGCCGGCATGACAGGGTACACAGATACGCAGTATTTT. Full variable domain (remainder filled in from reference TRBV7-2 and TRBJ2-3): GAGVSQSPSNKVTEKGKDVELRCDPISGHTALYWYRQSLGQGLEFLIYFQGNSAPDKSGLPSDRFSAERTGGSVSTLTIQRTQQEDSAVYLCAGMTGYTDTQYFGPGTRLTVL.

This chain links TRBV15 with TRBJ2-5, with TRBD1 identical over 7 bases. The last part of the DNA fits TRBJ2-7 better; the J call may be wrong. The CDR3 contains 15 residues. The germline gives CDR1 LNHNV, CDR2 YYDKDF (reference sequence). This CDR3 is CATSRVRDRAYEQYF. The CDR3 nucleotides read TGTGCCACCAGCAGAGTGAGGGACAGAGCCTACGAGCAGTACTTC.

The chain couples TRBV30 to TRBJ2-6; possibly TRBD1 or TRBD2 for D (5 bases each). This CDR3 comprises 17 residues. From germline, CDR1 is GTSNPN and CDR2 SVGIG (reference sequence). V was pared by 1 base and J by 1 base, with 14 bases between. The CDR3 DNA follows: TGTGCCTGGAGTGGGAATTGGGGACGGTCTGGGGCCAACGTCCTGACTTTC. Its protein is CAWSGNWGRSGANVLTF.

This rearrangement joins TRBV25-1 to TRBJ2-1; 8 bases map to TRBD1. Trimming cost V 7 bases and J 4 bases; bases outside gene matches: 6. This CDR3 contains 14 residues. CDR1 is MGHDK and CDR2 is SYGVNS in the germline V gene. The CDR3 protein is CASTRTGRYNEQFF. For the CDR3, the DNA is TGTGCCAGCACCAGGACAGGGAGGTACAATGAGCAGTTCTTC.

The chain has TRBV7-6 and TRBJ1-4; the match to TRBD1 covers 10 bases. The CDR3 spans 18 residues. Germline V gene lookup returns CDR1 SGHVS and CDR2 FNYEAQ. V trimming: 5 bases; J trimming: 0 bases; junction bases outside the gene matches: 9. The CDR3 DNA sequence: TGTGCCAGCAGCCCCCGGGACAGGGGAAGGTCAACTAATGAAAAACTGTTTTTT. Amino acid sequence: CASSPRDRGRSTNEKLFF.

The chain employs TRBV6-1 and TRBJ1-1, with D tentatively TRBD1 (5 bases). V lost 3 bases, J lost 12 bases, and 23 bases lay in between. Germline loops: CDR1 MNHNS, CDR2 SASEGT. The CDR3 runs to 15 residues. The CDR3 DNA sequence: TGTGCCAGCAGTGAGACCGGAAAGAGCTGGGGCGTAACTTTCTTT. Its protein is CASSETGKSWGVTFF.

This clone was found a few times. The chain links TRBV4-2 to TRBJ2-5; TRBD1 or TRBD2 may be the D gene (5 bases each). Germline V gene data show CDR1 as LGHNA and CDR2 as YNFKEQ. Trimming pared 0 bases from V and 3 bases from J, leaving 5 bases between. This CDR3 is 13 amino acids long. CDR3 nucleotides: TGTGCCAGCAGCCAAGAGGGGGAAGAGACCCAGTACTTC. Its protein product is CASSQEGEETQYF.

This chain connects TRBV15 to TRBJ2-7; D might be TRBD2 (6 bases). This CDR3 region has 14 residues. Germline loops: CDR1 LNHNV, CDR2 YYDKDF (reference sequence). Trimming removed 5 bases at V and 2 bases at J, with 13 bases between. The CDR3 loop reads CATSVAGGTYEQYF. The DNA for the CDR3 is TGTGCCACCAGCGTTGCCGGGGGTACCTACGAGCAGTACTTC.

The chain carries TRBV25-1 and TRBJ2-5; D possibly corresponds to TRBD1 (5 bases). The DNA matches TRBJ2-7 better at its end, which makes the J call doubtful. The CDR3 has 12 residues. From germline, CDR1 is MGHDK and CDR2 SYGVNS. CDR3 protein: CASSLQQAEQYF. As DNA, the CDR3 is TGTGCCAGCAGTCTCCAACAGGCCGAGCAGTACTTC.

This sequence joins TRBV5-4 and TRBJ2-3; 9 nucleotides match TRBD2. Germline lookup yields CDR1 SGHNT and CDR2 YYREEE (reference sequence). This CDR3 has 16 amino acids. Trimming at V came to 4 bases and at J to 5 bases, leaving 11 bases not matched to a gene. CDR3 DNA: TGTGCCAGCAGCCCTTACAGGGCGGGAGGGGAAGATACGCAGTATTTT. Translated, it gives CASSPYRAGGEDTQYF.